The following is a T cell receptor beta chain sequence with its context. The antigen is not known. The data stem from a study of cytomegalovirus exposure and HLA in healthy donors. As for the study in general: Out of 150 million to 200 million T cells, an earlier analysis found about 100 million unique TCR beta sequences in total.

Study outcomes and limitations: For TCR beta chains, V- and J-gene trimming was later linked to a missense DCLRE1C variant.

Germline CDR1 SGHNT, CDR2 YYREEE (reference sequence). The CDR3 is 14 amino acids. V lost 1 base to trimming and J lost 7 bases, with 9 bases between them. 60 Vbeta and 13 Jbeta primers were used in PCR. Clones were read by immunoSEQ multiplex PCR, and TCRdb kept only the in-frame ones, dropping some. Its table lists more than 60,000 clones. This chain joins TRBV5-4 and TRBJ1-6, with D tentatively TRBD1 (6 bases). The origin of this receptor is a boy aged 5-17 years in good health and CMV-seronegative. The sequencing input was PBMCs. CDR3 in DNA: TGTGCCAGCAGCTTGACAGGGATGAATTCACCCCTCCACTTT. Translated: CASSLTGMNSPLHF.